This record looks at one T cell receptor (beta chain) sequence and its context. The sample belongs to a study of blood T cell repertoires in COVID-19. Looking at the study overall: Acute and convalescent COVID-19 samples came from the United States, Italy and Spain. PBMCs, B-cell-depleted T cells, or T cells provided the cDNA or gDNA that made up the material.

The germline CDR1 and CDR2 sequences are LGHNT and FRNRAP. With 4 bases clipped from V and 6 bases from J, the junction kept 12 bases outside the gene matches. The CDR3 runs to 16 residues. Authors' methods: Estimated nucleated cell counts came from reference gene primer amplification. The data were produced by immunoSEQ multiplex PCR, yet TCRdb's version contains in-frame clones alone and is incomplete. V and J calls and clone size follow that table, whereas D and trimming were derived from the DNA. Among fewer than 350,000 clones listed, around 88% were seen once. The sequenced sample consisted of peripheral blood. This sequence joins TRBV12-5 and TRBJ2-1; TRBD1 agrees at 7 bases. This TCR derives from a man aged 40-49 years with acute or convalescent COVID-19. The CDR3 nucleotides are TGTGCTAGTGGTTCCACCCTGACAGGGTTCGGCAATGAGCAGTTCTTC. It is translated as CASGSTLTGFGNEQFF. Looking up the rest from reference TRBV12-5 and TRBJ2-1 gives the full variable domain: DARVTQTPRHKVTEMGQEVTMRCQPILGHNTVFWYRQTMMQGLELLAYFRNRAPLDDSGMPKDRFSAEMPDATLATLKIQPSEPRDSAVYFCASGSTLTGFGNEQFFGPGTRLTVL.